The source of this T cell receptor beta chain is a study of T-cell memory formation after mild COVID-19. TCRdb used MiXCR to reprocess the 5' RACE reads, holding one entry per CDR3 protein. The table has under 600,000 distinct CDR3 sequences, about 20% seen once. This clonotype was seen a handful of times. V gave up 6 bases and J gave up 2 bases, with 14 bases separating them. From germline, CDR1 is MNHEY and CDR2 SVGAGI. The length of the CDR3 is 16 residues. The source material was PBMCs or a T cell subset sorted from them (not recorded which). The chain is built from TRBV6-5 and TRBJ2-6; weak D call: TRBD1 (6 bases). The receptor was isolated from an adult woman who had mild COVID-19 (a few samples of this study predate the infection). Cell type and time point are not known. CDR3 sequence: CASSWGNRAGANVLTF. The CDR3 nucleotides are TGTGCCAGCAGCTGGGGGAACAGGGCTGGGGCCAACGTCCTGACTTTC.